This TCR beta chain was profiled in a study of response to subunit inactivated influenza vaccine. TCRdb redid the calling of the RT-PCR reads with MiXCR, one entry per CDR3 protein. There are fewer than 600,000 distinct CDR3 sequences in the sample; approximately 7.2% occur only once, and around 13% lies in the top ten. In regard to this clonotype: Antigen unknown.

The study's findings and limits: Each seasonal influenza vaccination recruits few new T cells, the authors suggested.

CDR3 length: 12 residues. Germline lookup yields CDR1 LNHNV and CDR2 YYDKDF (reference sequence). Trimming removed 0 bases from V and 9 bases from J, with 6 bases in between. This sample comprised PBMCs from blood, obtained 23 to 25 months after vaccination. V gene TRBV15 combines with J gene TRBJ1-5; D is ambiguous. The TCR sequence derives from a man aged 45 to 75 who received an inactivated influenza vaccine. The CDR3 coding sequence is TGTGCCACCAGCAGAGAGGCCGGGCCCCAGCATTTT. This codes for CATSREAGPQHF.